A selection of T cell receptor beta chains follows, all from one sample in a study of T-cell memory formation after mild COVID-19. A single record per CDR3 protein comes from TCRdb applying MiXCR to the 5' RACE reads. Among fewer than 300,000 distinct CDR3 sequences listed, roughly 18% were seen once. Specimen: PBMCs or a T cell subset sorted from them (not recorded which). These TCRs come from a young man who had mild COVID-19 (a few samples of this study predate the infection). Cell type and time point are not known. Both conserved end residues are part of each CDR3. Fields, in order: clone size, CDR3 length, V gene, J gene, D gene, CDR3 protein, CDR3 DNA. A D gene is named only where the DNA matches it firmly. Not all rows give a size; the values are once, few, many and, for expanded clones, a class.

clone_size: few; cdr3_length: 19; v_call: TRBV11-2; j_call: TRBJ2-1; d_call: TRBD2; cdr3_aa: CASSPPGVPTSGAYNEQFF; cdr3_nt: TGTGCCAGCAGCCCCCCGGGAGTACCGACTAGCGGGGCCTACAATGAGCAGTTCTTC
clone_size: few; cdr3_length: 14; v_call: TRBV5-1; j_call: TRBJ1-2; d_call: -; cdr3_aa: CASSSSTSRRGYTF; cdr3_nt: TGCGCCAGCAGCTCGTCCACATCTAGGCGTGGCTACACCTTC
clone_size: few; cdr3_length: 14; v_call: TRBV20-1; j_call: TRBJ1-1; d_call: -; cdr3_aa: CSARDPGRATEAFF; cdr3_nt: TGCAGTGCTAGAGATCCGGGGAGGGCCACTGAAGCTTTCTTT
clone_size: few; cdr3_length: 15; v_call: TRBV7-9; j_call: TRBJ2-5; d_call: -; cdr3_aa: CASSPFGLIQETQYF; cdr3_nt: TGTGCCAGCAGCCCATTCGGACTAATTCAAGAGACCCAGTACTTC
clone_size: -; cdr3_length: 15; v_call: TRBV12-3/TRBV12-4; j_call: TRBJ2-7; d_call: -; cdr3_aa: CASSSRGVGIYEQYF; cdr3_nt: TGTGCCAGCAGTTCGAGGGGAGTTGGAATCTACGAGCAGTACTTC
clone_size: many; cdr3_length: 15; v_call: TRBV20-1; j_call: TRBJ1-2; d_call: -; cdr3_aa: CSARGGDGANYGYTF; cdr3_nt: TGCAGTGCTAGGGGAGGGGACGGGGCTAACTATGGCTACACCTTC
clone_size: -; cdr3_length: 12; v_call: TRBV30; j_call: TRBJ2-3; d_call: -; cdr3_aa: CAWETGSDTQYF; cdr3_nt: TGTGCCTGGGAGACAGGATCCGATACGCAGTATTTT
clone_size: few; cdr3_length: 16; v_call: TRBV7-9; j_call: TRBJ2-3; d_call: TRBD2; cdr3_aa: CASSPGLAGDVDTQYF; cdr3_nt: TGTGCCAGCAGTCCCGGACTAGCGGGGGATGTAGATACGCAGTATTTT
clone_size: few; cdr3_length: 15; v_call: TRBV29-1; j_call: TRBJ2-1; d_call: TRBD2; cdr3_aa: CSTSGGAWAYNEQFF; cdr3_nt: TGCAGCACTAGCGGGGGGGCGTGGGCCTACAATGAGCAGTTCTTC
clone_size: few; cdr3_length: 17; v_call: TRBV9; j_call: TRBJ2-5; d_call: TRBD1; cdr3_aa: CASSGPRQGVSVETQYF; cdr3_nt: TGTGCCAGCAGCGGACCACGACAGGGGGTGTCCGTGGAGACCCAGTACTTC
clone_size: -; cdr3_length: 16; v_call: TRBV12-5; j_call: TRBJ1-1; d_call: -; cdr3_aa: CASALATGRVNTEAFF; cdr3_nt: TGTGCTAGTGCCTTGGCCACCGGCAGAGTGAACACTGAAGCTTTCTTT
clone_size: -; cdr3_length: 14; v_call: TRBV20-1; j_call: TRBJ2-3; d_call: TRBD2; cdr3_aa: CSAKWTSGADTQYF; cdr3_nt: TGCAGTGCTAAGTGGACTAGCGGAGCAGATACGCAGTATTTT
clone_size: -; cdr3_length: 14; v_call: TRBV7-2; j_call: TRBJ2-7; d_call: TRBD1; cdr3_aa: CATKGTGGLYEQYF; cdr3_nt: TGTGCCACCAAAGGGACAGGGGGTTTGTACGAGCAGTACTTC
clone_size: -; cdr3_length: 15; v_call: TRBV13; j_call: TRBJ1-3; d_call: -; cdr3_aa: CASSLVGGFGNTIYF; cdr3_nt: TGTGCCAGCAGCTTAGTTGGAGGATTTGGAAACACCATATATTTT
clone_size: -; cdr3_length: 14; v_call: TRBV6-5; j_call: TRBJ2-5; d_call: -; cdr3_aa: CASSPAVGSETQYF; cdr3_nt: TGTGCCAGCAGTCCCGCTGTGGGGTCAGAGACCCAGTACTTC
clone_size: many; cdr3_length: 15; v_call: TRBV5-1; j_call: TRBJ2-1; d_call: -; cdr3_aa: CASSGGRGSYNEQFF; cdr3_nt: TGCGCCAGCAGCGGAGGGAGGGGGTCCTACAATGAGCAGTTCTTC